These 30 T cell receptor beta chains share one sample of origin, sequenced in a study of Ad26.COV2.S vaccination and SARS-CoV-2 variants. Libraries were prepared by immunoSEQ multiplex PCR; TCRdb keeps only in-frame clonotypes and omits some of them. The repertoire holds hundreds of thousands of clones, with roughly 91% as singletons. Sample treatment: roughly 20 received Ad26.COV2.S at low or high dose, single or two shots; about 5 received placebo; per-sample allocation not given. Samples were taken on day 63 after the first vaccine or placebo injection. Sequencing used peripheral blood, obtained in a trial of Ad26.COV2.S vaccine versus placebo. Every receptor here comes from a person aged 18-60 years who received the Ad26.COV2.S COVID-19 vaccine or a placebo.

The chain carries TRBV6-6 and TRBJ2-1; TRBD2 aligns across 7 bases. Germline loops: CDR1 MNHNY, CDR2 SVGAGI (reference sequence). The CDR3 extends over 14 amino acids. V trimming: 5 bases; J trimming: 5 bases; junction bases outside the gene matches: 6. DNA of the CDR3: TGTGCCAGCAGTCCAAGCGGGGAGAACAATGAGCAGTTCTTC. Its protein product is CASSPSGENNEQFF.

This CDR3 is CAWSDGNEQFF. The CDR3 bases are TGTGCCTGGAGTGACGGGAATGAGCAGTTCTTC. The rearrangement joins TRBV30 to TRBJ2-1; D uncertain. V lost 1 base and J lost 7, with 5 bases in between. The germline gives CDR1 GTSNPN, CDR2 SVGIG (reference sequence). This CDR3 has 11 residues.

A note on this clone: Sequence at one end of the junction differs from germline and may be a read error. This sequence joins TRBV12-3 or TRBV12-4 and TRBJ2-7; TRBD2 is a possible D gene (6 bases). The CDR3 covers 11 residues. The CDR3 DNA reads as TGTGCCAGCAGTTTTGGCGGGAAAAGGAACTTC. This gives the protein CASSFGGKRNF.

This clone has a single count. The genes are TRBV9 and TRBJ2-2, with unresolved D. Germline lookup yields CDR1 SGDLS and CDR2 YYNGEE. The CDR3 totals 13 residues. V was pared by 0 bases and J by 6 bases, with 6 bases between. CDR3 DNA: TGTGCCAGCAGCGTAGATCCGGCCGGGGAGCTGTTTTTT. Translated: CASSVDPAGELFF.

The chain uses TRBV3-1 (or the pseudogene TRBV3-2) and TRBJ2-1, with D unresolved. Germline V gene data show CDR1 as LGHDT and CDR2 as YNNKEL (reference sequence). The CDR3 consists of 14 residues. The V end was cut by 3 bases, the J end by 2 bases, with 8 bases between. The CDR3 region has the DNA TGTGCCAGCAGCCAGGGCGTTACCTACAATGAGCAGTTCTTC. Its protein product is CASSQGVTYNEQFF.

The rearrangement uses TRBV6-5 and TRBJ1-2; D not certain. Trimming pared 6 bases from V and 6 bases from J, leaving 20 bases between. Germline V gene sequence: CDR1 MNHEY, CDR2 SVGAGI. The CDR3 loop spans 15 amino acids. CDR3 nucleotide sequence: TGTGCCAGCAGCCTAATCCCCATCTCCGCTAATGGCTACACCTTC. This translates into CASSLIPISANGYTF.

This chain links TRBV11-2 with TRBJ2-1, with 8 nucleotides matching TRBD1. CDR1 is SGHAT and CDR2 is FQNNGV in the germline V gene. The CDR3 covers 13 residues. V was pared by 4 bases and J by 5 bases, with 1 base of the junction left unmatched. The CDR3, as DNA: TGTGCCAGCAGCTCGGACAGGGACAATGAGCAGTTCTTC. Residues: CASSSDRDNEQFF.

This chain joins TRBV7-2 and TRBJ2-4; D unclear. Trimming cost V 4 bases and J 0 bases, with 10 bases left between them. This CDR3 contains 15 residues. Germline V gene sequence: CDR1 SGHTA, CDR2 FQGNSA. The CDR3: CASSSRKIAKNIQYF. In nucleotides, the CDR3 is TGTGCCAGCAGCTCTCGAAAAATAGCCAAAAACATTCAGTACTTC.

This clone occurred a few times. The V gene is TRBV6-2 or TRBV6-3, the J gene TRBJ1-2; D uncertain. Germline CDR1 is MNHEY and CDR2 is SVGEGT. Trimming removed 2 bases at V and 2 bases at J, with 9 bases between. The CDR3 consists of 14 residues. The CDR3 nucleotides read TGTGCCAGCAGTTACGTTGCCGAGAACTATGGCTACACCTTC. Translation: CASSYVAENYGYTF.

CDR3 amino acids: CAISEKGDYVEQYF. CDR3 DNA: TGTGCCATCAGTGAGAAAGGGGACTATGTCGAGCAGTACTTC. V usage is TRBV10-3 and J usage is TRBJ2-7, with 7 bases fitting TRBD2. The CDR3 has 14 amino acids. Trimming took 2 bases from V and 6 from J; bases not matched to a gene: 7. Per the germline V gene, CDR1 is ENHRY and CDR2 is SYGVKD.

Here the CDR3 DNA reads TGTGCCAGCAGCTTAGGCCTAACTAGCGGGAGGCTCAGCACAGATACGCAGTATTTT. Translating gives CASSLGLTSGRLSTDTQYF. The gene calls are TRBV13 and TRBJ2-3; TRBD2 matches 12 bases. Trimming cost V 0 bases and J 0 bases; bases outside gene matches: 7. Germline CDR1 and CDR2: PRHDT and FYEKMQ (reference sequence). CDR3 length equals 19 residues.

The chain joins TRBV20-1 to TRBJ2-5; no definite D call. The CDR3 runs to 12 residues. Germline V gives CDR1 DFQATT, CDR2 SNEGSKA (reference sequence). Trimming cost V 3 bases and J 2 bases, with 7 bases left between them. CDR3 sequence (DNA): TGCAGTGCTAGTAGGGAACAAGAGACCCAGTACTTC. This translates into CSASREQETQYF.

This chain joins TRBV5-1 and TRBJ2-5, with a possible D match to TRBD2 (5 bases). The ends were cut back, 5 bases at V and 5 bases at J, with 16 bases in the middle. This CDR3 is built from 14 residues. Per the germline V gene, CDR1 is SGHRS and CDR2 is YFSETQ. The CDR3 is CASSVSGSRETQYF. The CDR3 DNA sequence: TGCGCCAGCAGTGTATCGGGGTCCAGGGAGACCCAGTACTTC.

The J gene is TRBJ1-2, the V gene TRBV4-1; tentative D call: TRBD1 (6 bases). CDR1 is MGHRA, CDR2 YSYEKL, per germline. V lost 0 bases and J 2 bases, leaving 13 bases between the germline ends. The CDR3 loop spans 16 amino acids. The CDR3 protein is CASSQEGARRNYGYTF. For the CDR3, the DNA is TGCGCCAGCAGCCAAGAGGGGGCGCGGAGAAACTATGGCTACACCTTC.

The chain combines TRBV15 with TRBJ2-7; 7 bases agree with TRBD1. The germline V gene has CDR1 LNHNV and CDR2 YYDKDF (reference sequence). With 5 bases clipped from V and 4 bases from J, the junction kept 20 bases outside the gene matches. This CDR3 comprises 18 residues. The CDR3 spells CATSSEGPLQGIGYEQYF. The DNA of the CDR3 is TGTGCCACCAGCTCTGAGGGGCCCTTACAGGGGATCGGGTACGAGCAGTACTTC. The full variable domain, completed using reference TRBV15 and TRBJ2-7, is DAMVIQNPRYQVTQFGKPVTLSCSQTLNHNVMYWYQQKSSQAPKLLFHYYDKDFNNEADTPDNFQSRRPNTSFCFLDIRSPGLGDTAMYLCATSSEGPLQGIGYEQYFGPGTRLTVT.

This chain connects TRBV9 to TRBJ2-7, with 11 bases that match TRBD2. The trim removed 0 bases at V and 4 bases at J, leaving 3 bases unmatched. The CDR3 covers 15 residues. Germline CDR1 and CDR2: SGDLS and YYNGEE. DNA of the CDR3: TGTGCCAGCAGCGTAGGGTCTAGCGGGAGGTACGAGCAGTACTTC. Its translation: CASSVGSSGRYEQYF.

The chain employs TRBV20-1 and TRBJ2-7; D gene unclear. Trimming pared 3 bases from V and 2 bases from J, leaving 5 bases between. The CDR3 has 11 residues. Germline V lookup: CDR1 DFQATT, CDR2 SNEGSKA (reference sequence). The CDR3 is CSARWAYEQYF. As DNA, the CDR3 is TGCAGTGCTAGGTGGGCCTACGAGCAGTACTTC.

This clone occurred a few times. This chain joins TRBV2 and TRBJ1-6, with D perhaps TRBD1 (6 bases). Germline CDR1 and CDR2: SNHLY and FYNNEI. The ends were cut back, 9 bases at V and 6 bases at J, with 12 bases in the middle. The CDR3 runs to 13 residues. The CDR3 sequence is CARSTGSNSPLHF. The CDR3 nucleotides read TGTGCCAGAAGCACAGGGTCTAATTCACCCCTCCACTTT.

The chain combines TRBV19 with TRBJ1-1, with D tentatively TRBD1 (6 bases). The CDR3 has 14 amino acids. CDR1 and CDR2 from the germline V gene are LNHDA and SQIVND (reference sequence). Trimming took off 4 bases at V and 1 base at J, with 10 bases between the two ends. The CDR3 reads CASSTGQQNTEAFF. The CDR3 DNA follows: TGTGCCAGTAGTACCGGACAGCAGAACACTGAAGCTTTCTTT.

The rearrangement joins TRBV5-3 to TRBJ1-4; D gene ambiguous. TRBV5-3 falls under the ORF class, with uncertain function. The CDR3 totals 15 residues. The germline V and J ends were trimmed by 4 bases and 0 bases, with 10 bases remaining between them. The CDR3 spells CARSGPTATNEKLFF. CDR3 DNA: TGTGCCAGAAGCGGACCGACGGCAACTAATGAAAAACTGTTTTTT.

The chain employs TRBV5-1 and TRBJ2-5; 7 bases line up with TRBD1. V shed 6 bases and J 5 bases; nucleotides not matched to a gene: 10. The CDR3 is 14 residues long. The V gene's germline CDR1 is SGHRS and CDR2 YFSETQ. The CDR3 reads CASNRDSRRETQYF. The DNA for the CDR3 is TGCGCCAGCAACCGGGACAGCCGGCGGGAGACCCAGTACTTC.

This chain uses TRBV5-1 with TRBJ2-2; 9 bases agree with TRBD1. The CDR3 is made up of 16 amino acids. V shed 4 bases, J shed 5 bases, and the junction held 9 bases outside the gene matches. Germline V gene lookup returns CDR1 SGHRS and CDR2 YFSETQ. CDR3 in DNA: TGCGCCAGCAGCCATAGGGGACAGGGAAATACCGGGGAGCTGTTTTTT. It is translated as CASSHRGQGNTGELFF.

This chain uses TRBV7-9 with TRBJ2-7; maybe TRBD1 (5 bases). V shed 1 base and J shed 7 bases, with 11 bases lying between them. Germline values: CDR1 SEHNR, CDR2 FQNEAQ (reference sequence). This CDR3 is built from 13 residues. This CDR3 is CASSLGGPGEQYF. The DNA for the CDR3 is TGTGCCAGCAGCTTAGGGGGCCCGGGTGAGCAGTACTTC.

This chain connects TRBV7-9 to TRBJ2-7; no definite D call. CDR1 is SEHNR and CDR2 is FQNEAQ in the germline V gene (reference sequence). The CDR3 has 12 residues. V was cut by 2 bases and J by 2 bases, with 4 bases left in between. CDR3 in DNA: TGTGCCAGCAGCTTACAGGCCTACGAGCAGTACTTC. Its translation is CASSLQAYEQYF.

CDR3 sequence: CASSQGGTGDNSPLHF. In DNA, the CDR3 is TGTGCCAGCAGCCAAGGCGGAACCGGGGACAATTCACCCCTCCACTTT. The rearrangement links TRBV28 to TRBJ1-6, with D possibly TRBD1 on 5 matching bases. The CDR3 has 16 residues. Germline values: CDR1 MDHEN, CDR2 SYDVKM. V gave up 6 bases and J gave up 7 bases, with 19 bases separating them.

The chain is built from TRBV29-1 and TRBJ1-2; 10 bases are shared with TRBD1. Per the germline V gene, CDR1 is SQVTM and CDR2 is ANQGSEA. CDR3 length: 15 amino acids. Trimming cost V 2 bases and J 2 bases; bases outside gene matches: 5. CDR3 coding DNA: TGCAGCGTTGAATCGAGGGACAGGGGCAACTATGGCTACACCTTC. This codes for CSVESRDRGNYGYTF.

To note about this clone: The junction departs from the called germline gene at one end, perhaps through a read error. V gene TRBV12-3 or TRBV12-4 combines with J gene TRBJ2-5, with a weak D call TRBD2 (5 bases). CDR3 length: 13 residues. DNA of the CDR3: TGTGCCAGCAGGGGAGCGTTGAGGCCAGAACCTCACTTC. This sequence encodes CASRGALRPEPHF.

The CDR3 spells CASSPWTGMDSGELFF. The DNA of the CDR3 is TGTGCCAGCAGCCCGTGGACAGGGATGGATTCCGGGGAGCTGTTTTTT. This chain links TRBV5-4 with TRBJ2-2, with 8 positions matching TRBD1. The CDR3 is made up of 16 amino acids. The J segment lost 6 bases and the V segment lost 4 bases, leaving 11 bases of the junction unmatched. Germline lookup yields CDR1 SGHNT and CDR2 YYREEE (reference sequence). The full variable domain, completed using reference TRBV5-4 and TRBJ2-2, is ETGVTQSPTHLIKTRGQQVTLRCSSQSGHNTVSWYQQALGQGPQFIFQYYREEENGRGNFPPRFSGLQFPNYSSELNVNALELDDSALYLCASSPWTGMDSGELFFGEGSRLTVL.

The J gene is TRBJ2-1, the V gene TRBV5-1; D tentatively fits TRBD1 or TRBD2 (5 bases each). The CDR3 is 17 amino acids. Germline CDR1 and CDR2: SGHRS and YFSETQ. Trimming stripped 4 bases from V and 0 bases from J, with 17 bases between. This CDR3 reads CASSMNRDGLSYNEQFF. Written as DNA, the CDR3 is TGCGCCAGCAGCATGAACCGGGACGGACTCTCCTACAATGAGCAGTTCTTC.

This clone was observed a single time. The chain employs TRBV24-1 and TRBJ2-1, with 7 bases lining up with TRBD1. The trim removed 2 bases at V and 6 bases at J, leaving 9 bases unmatched. CDR3 size: 16 residues. Germline V gene data show CDR1 as KGHDR and CDR2 as SFDVKD. The CDR3 region is CATSDSRQGFSNEQFF. The CDR3 DNA reads as TGTGCCACCAGTGATTCCCGACAGGGTTTTTCCAATGAGCAGTTCTTC.